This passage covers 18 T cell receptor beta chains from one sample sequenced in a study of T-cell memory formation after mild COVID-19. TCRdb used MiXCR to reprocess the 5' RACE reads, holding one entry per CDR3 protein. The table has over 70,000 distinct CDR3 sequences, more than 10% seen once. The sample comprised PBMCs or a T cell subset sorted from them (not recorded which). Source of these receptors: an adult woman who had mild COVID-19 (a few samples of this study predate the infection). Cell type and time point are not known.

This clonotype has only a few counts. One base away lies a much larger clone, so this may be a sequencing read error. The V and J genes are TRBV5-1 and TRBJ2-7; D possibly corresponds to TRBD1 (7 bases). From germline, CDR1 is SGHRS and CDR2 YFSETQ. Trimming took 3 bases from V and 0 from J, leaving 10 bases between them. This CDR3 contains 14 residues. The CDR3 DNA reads TGCGCCAGCAGCTCGGGGGACAGCTCCTACGAGCAGTACTTC. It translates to CASSSGDSSYEQYF.

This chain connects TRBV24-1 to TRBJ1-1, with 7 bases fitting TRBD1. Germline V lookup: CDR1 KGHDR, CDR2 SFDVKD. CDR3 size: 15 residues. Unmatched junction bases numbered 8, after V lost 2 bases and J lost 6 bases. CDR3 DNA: TGTGCCACCAGTGATTCGGGACAGCCATATCCTGAAGCTTTCTTT. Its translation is CATSDSGQPYPEAFF.

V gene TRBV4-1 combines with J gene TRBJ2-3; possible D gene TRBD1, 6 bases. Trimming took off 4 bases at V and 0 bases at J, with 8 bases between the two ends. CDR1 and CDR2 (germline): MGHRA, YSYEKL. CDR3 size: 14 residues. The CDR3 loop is CASSRTGSTDTQYF. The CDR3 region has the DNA TGCGCCAGCAGCCGAACAGGGAGCACAGATACGCAGTATTTT.

In nucleotides, the CDR3 is TGTGCCAGCAGCGCAGACTTGGACGAGCAGTACTTC. This translates into CASSADLDEQYF. V and J are TRBV9 and TRBJ2-7; no clear D gene. Trimming took off 3 bases at V and 5 bases at J, with 9 bases between the two ends. This CDR3 contains 12 residues. The V gene's germline CDR1 is SGDLS and CDR2 YYNGEE.

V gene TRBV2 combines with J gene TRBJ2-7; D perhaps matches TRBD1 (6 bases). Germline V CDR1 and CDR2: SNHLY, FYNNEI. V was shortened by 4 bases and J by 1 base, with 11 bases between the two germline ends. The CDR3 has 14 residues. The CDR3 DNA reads TGTGCCAGCAGTGCCGGGACATTTTCCTACGAGCAGTACTTC. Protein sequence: CASSAGTFSYEQYF.

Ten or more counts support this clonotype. This CDR3 is CASSWGNTEAFF. CDR3 in DNA: TGTGCCAGCAGTTGGGGGAACACTGAAGCTTTCTTT. V usage is TRBV6-2 or TRBV6-3 and J usage is TRBJ1-1; D is undetermined. V lost 4 bases and J 1 base, leaving 4 bases between the germline ends. The CDR3 consists of 12 residues. Germline V gives CDR1 MNHEY, CDR2 SVGEGT.

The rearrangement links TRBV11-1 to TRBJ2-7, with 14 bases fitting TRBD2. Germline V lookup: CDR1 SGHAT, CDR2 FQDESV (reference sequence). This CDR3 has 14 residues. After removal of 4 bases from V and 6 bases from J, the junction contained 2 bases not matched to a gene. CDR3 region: CASSWGTSGSEQYF. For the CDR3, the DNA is TGTGCCAGCAGCTGGGGGACTAGCGGGAGCGAGCAGTACTTC.

The CDR3 DNA sequence: TGCGCCAGCAGCTTGGGGACAGGGCCCGATGAAGCTTTCTTT. It translates to CASSLGTGPDEAFF. The chain is built from TRBV5-1 and TRBJ1-1; 8 positions match TRBD1. This CDR3 comprises 14 residues. CDR1 SGHRS and CDR2 YFSETQ come from the germline V gene. The V and J ends lost 0 bases and 7 bases, in that order; junction bases with no gene match: 5.

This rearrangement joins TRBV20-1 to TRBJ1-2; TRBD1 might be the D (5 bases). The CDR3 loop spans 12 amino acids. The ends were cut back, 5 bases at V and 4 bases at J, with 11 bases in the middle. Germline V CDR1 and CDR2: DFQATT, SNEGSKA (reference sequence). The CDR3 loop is CSAFRGTYGYTF. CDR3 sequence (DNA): TGCAGTGCTTTCCGGGGGACCTATGGCTACACCTTC.

CDR3 amino acids: CASSSPVGGNTEAFF. The CDR3 DNA is TGTGCCAGTAGTTCTCCTGTCGGGGGGAACACTGAAGCTTTCTTT. The chain uses TRBV19 and TRBJ1-1, with a possible D match to TRBD1 (5 bases). This CDR3 is built from 15 residues. In germline, CDR1 is LNHDA, CDR2 SQIVND (reference sequence). V was trimmed by 5 bases and J by 1 base, leaving 14 bases between them.

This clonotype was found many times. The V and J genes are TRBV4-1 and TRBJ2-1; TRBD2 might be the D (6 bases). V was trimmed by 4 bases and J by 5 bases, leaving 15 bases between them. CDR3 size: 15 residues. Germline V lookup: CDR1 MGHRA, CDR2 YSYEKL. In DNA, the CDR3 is TGCGCCAGCAGCCCTCTCACGTCGGGAGACAATGAGCAGTTCTTC. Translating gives CASSPLTSGDNEQFF.

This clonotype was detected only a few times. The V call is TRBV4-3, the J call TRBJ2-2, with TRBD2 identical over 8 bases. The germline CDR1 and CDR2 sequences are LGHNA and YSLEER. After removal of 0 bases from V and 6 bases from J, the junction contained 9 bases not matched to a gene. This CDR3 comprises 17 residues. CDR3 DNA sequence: TGCGCCAGCAGCCAAGATAGAAACGGGAGGGGGGCCGGGGAGCTGTTTTTT. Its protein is CASSQDRNGRGAGELFF.

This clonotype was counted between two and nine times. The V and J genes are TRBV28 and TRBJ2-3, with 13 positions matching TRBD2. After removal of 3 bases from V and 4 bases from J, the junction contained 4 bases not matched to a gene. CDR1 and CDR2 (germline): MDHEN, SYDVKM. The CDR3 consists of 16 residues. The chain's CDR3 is CASSFTSGGVPDTQYF. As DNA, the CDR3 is TGTGCCAGCAGTTTTACTAGCGGGGGGGTGCCAGATACGCAGTATTTT.

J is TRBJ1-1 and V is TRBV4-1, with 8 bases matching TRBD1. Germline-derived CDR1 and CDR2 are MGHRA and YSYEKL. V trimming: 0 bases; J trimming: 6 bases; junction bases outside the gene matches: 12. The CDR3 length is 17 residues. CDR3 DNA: TGCGCCAGCAGCCAAGATTTGATAACAGGGGGTAAGGCTGAAGCTTTCTTT. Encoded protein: CASSQDLITGGKAEAFF.

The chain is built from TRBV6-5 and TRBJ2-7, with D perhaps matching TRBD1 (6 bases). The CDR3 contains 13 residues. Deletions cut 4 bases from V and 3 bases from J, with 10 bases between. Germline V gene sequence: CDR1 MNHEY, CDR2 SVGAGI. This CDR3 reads CASSWGRGYEQYF. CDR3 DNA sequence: TGTGCCAGCAGTTGGGGCAGGGGCTACGAGCAGTACTTC.

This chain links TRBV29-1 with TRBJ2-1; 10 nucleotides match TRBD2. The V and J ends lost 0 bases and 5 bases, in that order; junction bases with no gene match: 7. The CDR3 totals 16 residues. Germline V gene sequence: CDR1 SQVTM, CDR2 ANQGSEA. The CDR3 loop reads CSVEDGLAGAHNEQFF. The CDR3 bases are TGCAGCGTTGAAGATGGGCTAGCGGGGGCCCACAATGAGCAGTTCTTC.

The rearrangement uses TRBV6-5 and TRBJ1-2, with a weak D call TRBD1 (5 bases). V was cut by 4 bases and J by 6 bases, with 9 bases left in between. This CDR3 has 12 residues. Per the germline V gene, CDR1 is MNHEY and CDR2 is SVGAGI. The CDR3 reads CASSLMGHGYTF. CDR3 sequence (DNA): TGTGCCAGCAGTTTGATGGGGCATGGCTACACCTTC.

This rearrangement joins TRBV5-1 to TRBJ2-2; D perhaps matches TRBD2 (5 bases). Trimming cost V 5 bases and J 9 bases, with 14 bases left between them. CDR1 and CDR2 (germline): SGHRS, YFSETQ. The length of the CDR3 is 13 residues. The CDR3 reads CASSLIGGWELFF. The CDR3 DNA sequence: TGCGCCAGCAGTCTCATCGGAGGCTGGGAGCTGTTTTTT.